This TCR beta chain was retrieved from a study of regulatory T cells in long-lasting Graves disease (dated by TCRdb to about 2021). For context, the study as a whole: Antithyroid drugs had been taken for less than 3 months by newly diagnosed Graves' disease patients. Persistent Graves' disease patients were compared with newly diagnosed Graves' disease patients by peripheral blood TCR sequencing and RNA sequencing. The study took place in China and was registered as a clinical trial. A total of approximately 35 samples underwent TCR sequencing: approximately 13 from persistent and some 20 from newly diagnosed Graves' disease patients. General conclusions and limits of the study: The study examined only peripheral blood because the primary lesion, thyroid tissue, could not be accessed. Compared with newly diagnosed patients, patients with persistent Graves' disease had lower TCR Shannon entropy and fewer highly expanded clones, which suggests clonal expansion. The authors acknowledged the small sample size as a limitation that may reduce accuracy. Persistent patients shared more public clonotypes among themselves (around 3,000) than newly diagnosed patients did (about 970). Sequencing and analysis were restricted to the TCR beta chain.

This clonotype has only a few counts. Its antigen specificity is not known. Qualities for individual bases were not recorded, and no much larger clone is one base off. Library preparation employed multiplex PCR. The instrument was an Illumina HiSeq 4000. To build TCR beta libraries, CDR3 regions were amplified by Arm-PCR using iRepertoire HTBI primers. Before sequencing, the PCR products underwent gel purification. The authors' pipeline ran thus. Gene usage analysis of CDR3 amino acid clonotypes relied on the roughly 60 TRBV and 12 to 15 TRBJ segments identified across samples. COPE and FqMerger were used to merge the filtered high-quality paired reads into contigs. BLAST was used to align contigs to the IMGT TRBV, TRBD and TRBJ reference genes, and CDR3 was defined following IMGT. Highly expanded clones were defined as clonotypes with a frequency above 0.1%. Repertoire diversity was measured by Shannon entropy, and V-J evenness by the Gini coefficient. Clonotypes shared by more than one individual were considered public. In TCRdb, the public reads were trimmed at Q25 with fastp and aligned with MiXCR, with productive beta chains retained. Under each unique CDR3 protein, matching rows form one entry showing the most common genes and DNA. None of the V and J calls come from the authors' own analysis; TCRdb made them. The sample table lists 520,000 or so distinct CDR3 sequences, about 12% of them with a count of one. About 8.3% of the sample lies in the top ten.

Reading the label with the study, this specimen's time point is: newly diagnosed GD, antithyroid drugs for less than 3 months. For both TCR sequencing and RNA sequencing, RNA was extracted from PBMCs in TRIzol. Graves' disease was diagnosed according to American Thyroid Association guidelines. The patients came from an endocrinology department in Xi'an, China. From each patient, approximately 9 milliliters of peripheral blood was collected into an EDTA anticoagulant tube. Ficoll Paque Plus density gradient separation was used to isolate PBMCs, and no further T cell sorting was performed. RNA quality was checked with an Agilent 2100 Bioanalyzer and agarose gel, and concentration with a NanoDrop 2000. These data are also associated with another study on T cells in Graves' hyperthyroidism and ophthalmopathy. As described in the second report: Stable Graves' hyperthyroidism was defined as the absence of progression to ophthalmopathy over 18 months of follow-up. Hyperthyroidism patients were newly diagnosed, had a disease duration of under 2 months, and were aged 18 to 65 years. Any patient with an uncontrolled infection, another autoimmune disease, pregnancy or lactation was excluded. Diagnoses were established on the basis of clinical symptoms, serum thyroxine and TRAb, thyroid ultrasound, and orbital computed tomography. A first-round RT-PCR of the TCR CDR3 used the HTBI primer set with the Qiagen OneStep RT-PCR kit. Most expanded thyroid clonotypes (frequency above 0.001) were also detected in blood, a finding suggesting that blood repertoires may reflect thyroid immune responses. In cross-validation, a model built on a 13 V-J signature told ophthalmopathy apart from stable hyperthyroidism with less than 90% sensitivity and about 81% specificity, and in testing the same model reached 80%/75%. In validation, the model predicted progression to ophthalmopathy with approximately 71% sensitivity and less than 80% specificity, a median of about 6.7 months before onset. A discovery cohort of about 100 patients, about 44 with Graves' ophthalmopathy and 57 with stable Graves' hyperthyroidism, was used to find distinguishing TCR V-J signatures. Prospective prediction of ophthalmopathy was tested in an independent validation cohort of approximately 19 hyperthyroidism patients and 17 patients who later progressed to ophthalmopathy. For training and testing, the roughly 93 patients in the discovery cohort were randomly divided in a 7:3 ratio. In roughly six Graves' hyperthyroidism patients, the study also compared T-cell repertoires from thyroid tissue with T-cell repertoires from blood. After sampling, hyperthyroidism patients received methimazole starting at 30 mg daily, and ophthalmopathy patients received high-dose intravenous methylprednisolone. The libraries were constructed in a second round of multiplex PCR and then size-selected and purified. The libraries were sequenced on an Illumina HiSeq2000 using paired-end 100 bp reads. SOAPnuke was used to process the raw data, with reads discarded if the reads contained adapters or uncalled bases, had a mean Phred below 15, or lacked an exact constant-primer or identifier match. High-quality paired reads were merged with COPE v1.2.5, and unique nucleotide sequences were defined as clonotypes. MiTCR v1.1 was used to align clonotypes to the IMGT TRBV, TRBD and TRBJ reference segments. Only V-J combinations with frequency above 0.0001, covering 99% to 99.2% of repertoires, were analysed. The TCS score was defined as F50 (clonal expansion) divided by E x V (chaos), with BLOSUM62-based TCRdist calculated between CDR3 peptides within each V-J. Welch's t-statistics and random forest reduced around 510 V-J features to roughly 13, which were used in a naive Bayes classifier (R e1071). No statistical method was used to fix the sample size in advance, and group allocation was not hidden from the investigators. TCR Vbeta CDR3 sequencing of some 140 peripheral blood samples (over 40 ophthalmopathy, under 80 hyperthyroidism and approximately 17 progressor patients) is reported in the paper.

The sequence came from a woman aged 25 to 39 with Graves disease. Donor details come from another sample of the same person, matched by shared clones. The sample was peripheral blood mononuclear cells (PBMCs), taken at new diagnosis, from a patient treated with antithyroid drugs.

DNA sequence: TGTGCCTGGAGTGTACGCCCGGAGCCGGGCTACGAGCAGTACTTC. Its translation reads: CAWSVRPEPGYEQYF. Rearrangement joined TRBV30 to TRBJ2-7; no D gene is confidently identified. The trim is 0 bases for V and 3 bases for J, with a gap of 15 bases between the germline ends. The germline V gene (reference sequence) yields GTSNPN for CDR1 and SVGIG for CDR2. From the cysteine through the phenylalanine, the CDR3 covers 15 amino acids. The retained sequence is limited to the CDR3, 45 bases, with the frame set at the first base.